The TCR beta chain described here comes from a study of blood T cell repertoires in COVID-19. Study as a whole: Sample material is recorded as cDNA or gDNA derived from T cells, B-cell-depleted T cells, or PBMCs.

This clone was seen only a few times. The CDR3 totals 15 residues. Trimming stripped 3 bases from V and 7 bases from J, with 18 bases between. CDR1 is KGHSH and CDR2 is LQKENI in the germline V gene. Data came from immunoSEQ multiplex PCR; TCRdb stores just in-frame clones and leaves some out. The sample includes a few hundred thousand clones, roughly 82% of them seen just once. The receptor comes from a man in his fifties with active or convalescent COVID-19. The rearrangement uses TRBV18 and TRBJ1-1; no firm D call. Source material: peripheral blood. Here the CDR3 DNA reads TGTGCCAGCTCACCTAGATTCGTCCCAGAGGATGAAGCTTTCTTT. This codes for CASSPRFVPEDEAFF.